Detailed here is one T cell receptor (beta chain). Its antigen is still unknown. The sample comes from a study of cytomegalovirus exposure and HLA in healthy donors. In the study overall: An early data release held approximately 85 million unique TCRs from HLA-typed donors. The study's findings and limits: Investigators reported 150 to 200 TCR beta chains as tied to cytomegalovirus.

V lost 8 bases and J 3 bases, leaving 14 bases between the germline ends. Germline lookup yields CDR1 LNHDA and CDR2 SQIVND (reference sequence). The length of the CDR3 is 14 residues. 13 Jbeta primers and 60 Vbeta primers were used for the PCR. Here immunoSEQ multiplex PCR was the method, and the copy in TCRdb shows in-frame clones only, minus some. Its clone listing holds 55,000 or so clones. Sequencing was carried out using PBMCs. This receptor was obtained from a woman in her fifties or sixties in good health and CMV-seropositive. The V call is TRBV19, the J call TRBJ1-5; D may be TRBD1 (6 bases). The CDR3 is CASDPQGNNQPQHF. CDR3 in DNA: TGTGCCAGTGACCCACAGGGAAACAATCAGCCCCAGCATTTT.